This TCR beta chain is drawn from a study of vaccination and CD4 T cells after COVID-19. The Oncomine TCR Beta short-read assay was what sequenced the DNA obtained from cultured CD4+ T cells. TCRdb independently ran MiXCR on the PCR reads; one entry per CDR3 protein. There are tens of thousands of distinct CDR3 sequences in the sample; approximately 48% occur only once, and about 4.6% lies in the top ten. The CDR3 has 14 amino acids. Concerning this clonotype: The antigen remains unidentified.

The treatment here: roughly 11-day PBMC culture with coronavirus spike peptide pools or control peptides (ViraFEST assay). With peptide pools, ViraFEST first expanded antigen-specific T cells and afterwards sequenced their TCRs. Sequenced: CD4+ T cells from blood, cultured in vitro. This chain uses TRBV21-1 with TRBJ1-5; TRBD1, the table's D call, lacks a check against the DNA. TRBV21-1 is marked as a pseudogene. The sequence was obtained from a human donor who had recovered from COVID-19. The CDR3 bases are TGTGCCAGCAGTACCGGGACGCTGAATCAGCCCCAGCATTTT. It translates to CASSTGTLNQPQHF.